This T cell receptor (beta chain) was sequenced during a study of T cells in lung cancer brain metastases. Between the trimmed V and J ends, which lost 1 base and 3 bases, there was a span of 7 bases. Germline values: CDR1 SGHNT, CDR2 YENEEA. The CDR3 totals 13 residues. In this sample, this clone turned up a few times. Its specificity is unknown. Study-wide points: Most clones were lesion-specific, with limited overlap between paired lesions (Morisita 0.23). Paired primaries held more unique productive clones than brain metastases (median roughly 4,600 versus 1,600).

The table came from immunoSEQ multiplex PCR; TCRdb's copy has only in-frame clones and leaves some out. The sample has almost 3,000 clones; about 85% are singletons. Patients with a history of multiple malignancies were excluded. Sequencing was carried out using tumor tissue from the primary lung tumor. The sequence came from a woman aged 55-69 years with non-small cell lung cancer. The rearrangement uses TRBV11-3 and TRBJ2-7, with D perhaps matching TRBD1 (5 bases). CDR3 in DNA: TGTGCCAGCAGCTTAGTTCAGGGCTACGAGCAGTACTTC. It codes for CASSLVQGYEQYF.